The present entry profiles one T cell receptor (beta chain) with its context. CD45RO-negative, CCR7-positively selected cells formed the naive CD8 fraction, excluding terminally differentiated effector memory CD45RA+ cells. This specimen belongs to a study of shared clonotypes between healthy human individuals. This CDR3 has 13 residues. The germline gives CDR1 LNHDA, CDR2 SQIVND (reference sequence). V was shortened by 3 bases and J by 5 bases, with 11 bases between the two germline ends. Clones were read by immunoSEQ multiplex PCR, and TCRdb kept only the in-frame ones, dropping some. The sample carries around 2.1 million clones, about 93% recorded once.

The clonotype comes from a man aged 18-30 years in good health. Some clones in this sample may be carry-over from other donors' samples. The source material was naive CD8+ T cells from PBMCs. V usage is TRBV19 and J usage is TRBJ2-7; D is unresolved. CDR3: CASSMRRKDEQYF. DNA for the CDR3: TGTGCCAGTAGTATGCGCAGGAAGGACGAGCAGTACTTC.